The 15 T cell receptor beta chains given below trace back to one sample, sequenced in a study of blood T cell repertoires in COVID-19. The assay was immunoSEQ multiplex PCR, and TCRdb's table has in-frame clones only and misses some. The data show roughly 100,000 clones, about 85% seen once. The source material was peripheral blood. The receptors shown here come from a man between 45 and 60 years old in a cohort sampled during active COVID-19.

The rearrangement joins TRBV3-1 (or the pseudogene TRBV3-2) to TRBJ2-3; possibly TRBD2 for D (6 bases). Germline V gene sequence: CDR1 LGHDT, CDR2 YNNKEL (reference sequence). V was trimmed by 5 bases and J by 7 bases, leaving 19 bases between them. The CDR3 extends over 15 amino acids. The CDR3 reads CASSSSSAGWNTQYF. The CDR3 DNA reads as TGTGCCAGCAGCTCCTCTAGCGCTGGCTGGAATACGCAGTATTTT.

The chain carries TRBV28 and TRBJ1-6, with D tentatively TRBD1 (5 bases). The CDR3 length is 13 residues. V dropped 6 bases and J dropped 8 bases, with 11 bases sitting between them. Germline V gene sequence: CDR1 MDHEN, CDR2 SYDVKM. Here the CDR3 DNA reads TGTGCCAGCAGAGGGGATACAGATTCACCCCTCCACTTT. The encoded protein is CASRGDTDSPLHF.

This clone was recorded only once. V gene TRBV29-1 combines with J gene TRBJ1-2; D not certain. Germline V lookup: CDR1 SQVTM, CDR2 ANQGSEA. V dropped 7 bases and J dropped 0 bases, with 18 bases sitting between them. The CDR3 is 15 amino acids. The CDR3 sequence: CSAQAIGESNYGYTF. CDR3 nucleotide sequence: TGCAGCGCCCAGGCTATTGGCGAATCTAACTATGGCTACACCTTC.

This chain joins TRBV19 and TRBJ2-2, with 11 bases aligning to TRBD1. The trim removed 4 bases at V and 6 bases at J, leaving 7 bases unmatched. This CDR3 contains 16 residues. Germline loops: CDR1 LNHDA, CDR2 SQIVND (reference sequence). The DNA for the CDR3 is TGTGCCAGTAGTACAGGACAGGGGGCTAACTCCGGGGAGCTGTTTTTT. Residues: CASSTGQGANSGELFF.

In this sample, this clone turned up once. V is TRBV5-6 and J is TRBJ1-4; 7 bases fit TRBD1. Germline trimming cut 4 bases from V and 0 bases from J; bases unmatched to any gene: 6. The CDR3 is 16 residues long. Germline values: CDR1 SGHDT, CDR2 YYEEEE. The CDR3 bases are TGTGCCAGCAGCATGACAGGGAATCCAACTAATGAAAAACTGTTTTTT. Protein sequence: CASSMTGNPTNEKLFF.

The rearrangement joins TRBV9 to TRBJ2-1; TRBD2 matches at 16 bases. The CDR3 contains 15 residues. CDR1 and CDR2 (germline): SGDLS, YYNGEE. The V and J ends lost 9 bases and 7 bases, in that order; junction bases with no gene match: 7. The CDR3 loop reads CAISGTSGGVNEQFF. The CDR3 DNA follows: TGTGCCATCTCCGGGACTAGCGGGGGGGTAAATGAGCAGTTCTTC.

The rearrangement uses TRBV5-4 and TRBJ2-3; the match to TRBD2 covers 7 bases. The CDR3 spans 15 residues. J lost 5 bases, V lost 4 bases, and 10 bases had no gene match. Germline V gene lookup returns CDR1 SGHNT and CDR2 YYREEE (reference sequence). This CDR3 is CASSPRTSTEDTQYF. In nucleotides, the CDR3 is TGTGCCAGCAGCCCCAGGACTAGTACGGAAGATACGCAGTATTTT.

The rearrangement uses TRBV25-1 and TRBJ1-4, with D hard to call. Trimming took off 0 bases at V and 5 bases at J, with 13 bases between the two ends. The CDR3 consists of 16 residues. Germline-derived CDR1 and CDR2 are MGHDK and SYGVNS. As DNA, the CDR3 is TGTGCCAGCAGTGAATATAATCGGGGAGGGAATGAAAAACTGTTTTTT. It encodes CASSEYNRGGNEKLFF. The full variable domain, in which reference TRBV25-1 and TRBJ1-4 provide the parts outside the CDR3, is EADIYQTPRYLVIGTGKKITLECSQTMGHDKMYWYQQDPGMELHLIHYSYGVNSTEKGDLSSESTVSRIRTEHFPLTLESARPSHTSQYLCASSEYNRGGNEKLFFGSGTQLSVL.

The CDR3, as DNA: TGTGCCAGCAGCCGTATCGGGGGGTCGTACGGCTACACCTTC. It specifies CASSRIGGSYGYTF. This chain uses TRBV13 with TRBJ1-2, with D perhaps matching TRBD1 (5 bases). This CDR3 is built from 14 residues. The germline V gene encodes CDR1 PRHDT and CDR2 FYEKMQ (reference sequence). V lost 5 bases, J lost 8 bases, and 18 bases lay in between. The whole variable domain, filled in from reference TRBV13 and TRBJ1-2, reads AAGVIQSPRHLIKEKRETATLKCYPIPRHDTVYWYQQGPGQDPQFLISFYEKMQSDKGSIPDRFSAQQFSDYHSELNMSSLELGDSALYFCASSRIGGSYGYTFGSGTRLTVV.

J is TRBJ1-1 and V is TRBV29-1; TRBD1 is a possible D gene (6 bases). Germline V gene lookup returns CDR1 SQVTM and CDR2 ANQGSEA. This CDR3 is 12 amino acids long. V lost 7 bases and J 4 bases, leaving 13 bases between the germline ends. CDR3 in amino acids: CSATTGPTEAFF. In DNA form, the CDR3 reads TGCAGCGCAACTACAGGGCCCACTGAAGCTTTCTTT. Full variable domain (remainder filled in from reference TRBV29-1 and TRBJ1-1): SAVISQKPSRDICQRGTSLTIQCQVDSQVTMMFWYRQQPGQSLTLIATANQGSEATYESGFVIDKFPISRPNLTFSTLTVSNMSPEDSSIYLCSATTGPTEAFFGQGTRLTVV.

Remarks on this clone: Other DNA sequences in this sample translate to the same CDR3. In DNA, the CDR3 is TGTGCCAGCAGGGGGACAGGGGGTTCCGGGGAGCTGTTTTTT. It codes for CASRGTGGSGELFF. V and J are TRBV2 and TRBJ2-2, with TRBD1 identical over 11 bases. The V segment lost 6 bases and the J segment 6 bases; nucleotides outside the gene matches: 3. Germline V gene sequence: CDR1 SNHLY, CDR2 FYNNEI. The CDR3 runs to 14 residues.

The chain carries TRBV6-5 and TRBJ1-2; D might be TRBD1 (5 bases). This CDR3 contains 15 residues. Trimming cost V 6 bases and J 7 bases, with 21 bases left between them. Germline V gives CDR1 MNHEY, CDR2 SVGAGI. The CDR3 sequence: CASSARGDTPIGYTF. Here the CDR3 DNA reads TGTGCCAGCAGCGCACGGGGGGATACTCCTATTGGCTACACCTTC.

The rearrangement links TRBV5-1 to TRBJ2-3, with TRBD1 identical over 10 bases. The CDR3 is made up of 13 amino acids. Germline values: CDR1 SGHRS, CDR2 YFSETQ. Trimming removed 4 bases from V and 5 bases from J; junction bases left unmatched: 1. Here the CDR3 DNA reads TGCGCCAGCAGCGGACAGGGGGTAGATACGCAGTATTTT. It encodes CASSGQGVDTQYF. The complete variable domain, with remaining parts taken from reference TRBV5-1 and TRBJ2-3, reads KAGVTQTPRYLIKTRGQQVTLSCSPISGHRSVSWYQQTPGQGLQFLFEYFSETQRNKGNFPGRFSGRQFSNSRSEMNVSTLELGDSALYLCASSGQGVDTQYFGPGTRLTVL.

The V call is TRBV11-2, the J call TRBJ2-2, with 7 bases aligning to TRBD1. This CDR3 spans 12 amino acids. The V segment lost 5 bases and the J segment 6 bases; nucleotides outside the gene matches: 0. In germline, CDR1 is SGHAT, CDR2 FQNNGV. This CDR3 reads CASSQGAGELFF. CDR3 coding DNA: TGTGCCAGCAGCCAGGGGGCCGGGGAGCTGTTTTTT.

The chain is built from TRBV4-3 and TRBJ2-1; 14 bases map to TRBD2. With V trimmed by 5 bases and J by 9 bases, 6 bases remained unmatched. There are 15 residues in the CDR3. The germline CDR1 and CDR2 sequences are LGHNA and YSLEER. CDR3 residues: CASSSTSGGAFEQFF. The CDR3 coding sequence is TGCGCCAGCAGCTCGACTAGCGGGGGGGCATTTGAGCAGTTCTTC.